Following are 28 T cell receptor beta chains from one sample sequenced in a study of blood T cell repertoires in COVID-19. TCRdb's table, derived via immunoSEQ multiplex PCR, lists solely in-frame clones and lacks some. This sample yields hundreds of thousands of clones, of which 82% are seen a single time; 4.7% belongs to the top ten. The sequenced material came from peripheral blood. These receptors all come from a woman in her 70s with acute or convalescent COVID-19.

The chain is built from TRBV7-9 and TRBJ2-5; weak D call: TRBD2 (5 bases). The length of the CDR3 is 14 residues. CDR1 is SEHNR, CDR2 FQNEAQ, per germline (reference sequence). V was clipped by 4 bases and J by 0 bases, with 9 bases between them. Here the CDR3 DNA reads TGTGCCAGCAGCTCGGGAAAGTACCAAGAGACCCAGTACTTC. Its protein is CASSSGKYQETQYF.

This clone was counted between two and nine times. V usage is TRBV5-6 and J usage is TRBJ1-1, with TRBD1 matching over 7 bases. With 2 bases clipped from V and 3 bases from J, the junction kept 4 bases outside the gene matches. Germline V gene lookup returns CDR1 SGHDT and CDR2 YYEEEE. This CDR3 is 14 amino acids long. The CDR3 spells CASSFPTGYTEAFF. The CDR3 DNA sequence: TGTGCCAGCAGCTTCCCGACAGGGTACACTGAAGCTTTCTTT.

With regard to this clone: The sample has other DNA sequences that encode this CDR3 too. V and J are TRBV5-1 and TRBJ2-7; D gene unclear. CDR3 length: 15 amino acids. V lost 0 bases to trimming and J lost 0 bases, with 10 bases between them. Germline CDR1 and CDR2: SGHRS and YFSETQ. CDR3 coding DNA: TGCGCCAGCAGCTTGGCAGGTTTGAGCTCCTACGAGCAGTACTTC. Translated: CASSLAGLSSYEQYF. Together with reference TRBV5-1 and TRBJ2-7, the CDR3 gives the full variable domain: KAGVTQTPRYLIKTRGQQVTLSCSPISGHRSVSWYQQTPGQGLQFLFEYFSETQRNKGNFPGRFSGRQFSNSRSEMNVSTLELGDSALYLCASSLAGLSSYEQYFGPGTRLTVT.

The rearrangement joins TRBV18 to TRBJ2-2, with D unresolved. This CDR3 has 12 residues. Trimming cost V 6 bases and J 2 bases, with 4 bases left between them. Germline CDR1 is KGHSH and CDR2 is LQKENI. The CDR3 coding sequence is TGTGCCAGCTCTCGTAACACCGGGGAGCTGTTTTTT. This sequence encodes CASSRNTGELFF.

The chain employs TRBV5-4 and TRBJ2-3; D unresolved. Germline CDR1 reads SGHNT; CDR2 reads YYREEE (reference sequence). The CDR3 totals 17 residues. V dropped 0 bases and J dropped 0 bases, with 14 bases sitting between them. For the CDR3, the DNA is TGTGCCAGCAGCTTGGCCTTGGCAGGAACCAGCACAGATACGCAGTATTTT. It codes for CASSLALAGTSTDTQYF.

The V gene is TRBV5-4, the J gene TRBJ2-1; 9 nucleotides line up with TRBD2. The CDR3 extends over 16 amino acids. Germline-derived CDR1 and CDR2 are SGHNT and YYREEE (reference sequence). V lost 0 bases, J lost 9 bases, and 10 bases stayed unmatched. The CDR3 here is CASSLEASGARPEQFF. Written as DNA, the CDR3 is TGTGCCAGCAGCTTGGAAGCTAGCGGGGCCCGGCCTGAGCAGTTCTTC.

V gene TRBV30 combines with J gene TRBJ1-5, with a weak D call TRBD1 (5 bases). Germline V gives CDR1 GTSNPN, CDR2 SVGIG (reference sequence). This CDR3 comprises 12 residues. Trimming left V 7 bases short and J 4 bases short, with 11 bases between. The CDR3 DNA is TGTGCCTCAAAATCAGGGAATCAGCCCCAGCATTTT. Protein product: CASKSGNQPQHF.

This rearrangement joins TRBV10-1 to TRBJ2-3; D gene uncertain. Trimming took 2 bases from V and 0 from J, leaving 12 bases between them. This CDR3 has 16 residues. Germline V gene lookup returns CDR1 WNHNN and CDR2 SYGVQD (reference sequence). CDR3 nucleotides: TGCGCCAGCAGTGAGAGCTACCTCTTGAGCACAGATACGCAGTATTTT. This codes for CASSESYLLSTDTQYF.

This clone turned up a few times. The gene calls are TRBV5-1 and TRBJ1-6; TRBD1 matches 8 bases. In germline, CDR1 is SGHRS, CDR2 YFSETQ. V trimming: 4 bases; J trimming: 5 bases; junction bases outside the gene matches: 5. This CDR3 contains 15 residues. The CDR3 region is CASSLGQGNNSPLHF. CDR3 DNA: TGCGCCAGCAGCCTCGGACAGGGTAATAATTCACCCCTCCACTTT. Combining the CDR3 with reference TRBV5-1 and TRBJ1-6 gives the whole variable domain KAGVTQTPRYLIKTRGQQVTLSCSPISGHRSVSWYQQTPGQGLQFLFEYFSETQRNKGNFPGRFSGRQFSNSRSEMNVSTLELGDSALYLCASSLGQGNNSPLHFGNGTRLTVT.

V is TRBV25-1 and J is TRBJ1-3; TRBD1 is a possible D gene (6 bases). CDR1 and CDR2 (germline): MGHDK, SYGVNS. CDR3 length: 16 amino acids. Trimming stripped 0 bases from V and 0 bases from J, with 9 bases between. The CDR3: CASSEYIRGSGNTIYF. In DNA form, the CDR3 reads TGTGCCAGCAGTGAATATATCAGGGGCTCTGGAAACACCATATATTTT.

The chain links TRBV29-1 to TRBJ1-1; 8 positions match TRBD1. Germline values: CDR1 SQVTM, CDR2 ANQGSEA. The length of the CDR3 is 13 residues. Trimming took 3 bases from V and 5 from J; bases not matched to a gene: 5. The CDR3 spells CSVDRDRTTEAFF. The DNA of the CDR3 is TGCAGCGTTGACCGGGACAGGACGACTGAAGCTTTCTTT.

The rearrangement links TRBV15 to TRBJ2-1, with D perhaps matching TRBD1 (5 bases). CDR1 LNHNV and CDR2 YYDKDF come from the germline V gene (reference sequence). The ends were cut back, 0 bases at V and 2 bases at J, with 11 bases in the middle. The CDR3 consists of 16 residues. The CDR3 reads CATSRDPGWTYNEQFF. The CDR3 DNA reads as TGTGCCACCAGCAGAGATCCAGGGTGGACCTACAATGAGCAGTTCTTC.

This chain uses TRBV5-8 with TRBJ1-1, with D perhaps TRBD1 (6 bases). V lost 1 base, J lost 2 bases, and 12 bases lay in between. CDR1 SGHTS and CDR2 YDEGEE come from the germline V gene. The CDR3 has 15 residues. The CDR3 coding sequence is TGTGCCAGCAGCTTGTTTGGGGGCGGAAACACTGAAGCTTTCTTT. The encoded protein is CASSLFGGGNTEAFF.

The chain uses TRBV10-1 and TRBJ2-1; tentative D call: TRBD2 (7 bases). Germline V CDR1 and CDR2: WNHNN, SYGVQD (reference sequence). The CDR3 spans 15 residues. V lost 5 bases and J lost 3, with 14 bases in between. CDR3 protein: CASSLAGARYNEQFF. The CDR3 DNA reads TGCGCCAGCAGTCTCGCGGGGGCCCGCTACAATGAGCAGTTCTTC.

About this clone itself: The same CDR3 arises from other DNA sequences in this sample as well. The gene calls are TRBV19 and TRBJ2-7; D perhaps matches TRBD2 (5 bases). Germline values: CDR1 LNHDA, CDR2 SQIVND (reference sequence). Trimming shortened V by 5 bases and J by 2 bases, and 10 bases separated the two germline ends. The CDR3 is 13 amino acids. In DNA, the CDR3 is TGTGCCAGTAGTCTTAGGGAGACCTACGAGCAGTACTTC. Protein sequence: CASSLRETYEQYF.

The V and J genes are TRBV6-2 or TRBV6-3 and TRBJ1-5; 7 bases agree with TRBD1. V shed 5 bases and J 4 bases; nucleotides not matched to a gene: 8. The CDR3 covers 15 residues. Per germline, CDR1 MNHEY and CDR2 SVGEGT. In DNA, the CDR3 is TGTGCCAGCAGTGGTGGGTCGACAGGGAATCAGCCCCAGCATTTT. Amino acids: CASSGGSTGNQPQHF.

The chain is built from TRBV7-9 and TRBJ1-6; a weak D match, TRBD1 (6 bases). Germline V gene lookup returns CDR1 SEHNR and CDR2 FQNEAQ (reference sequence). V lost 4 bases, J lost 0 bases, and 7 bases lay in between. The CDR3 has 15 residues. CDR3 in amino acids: CASSSGVSYNSPLHF. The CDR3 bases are TGTGCCAGCAGCTCAGGGGTCTCCTATAATTCACCCCTCCACTTT.

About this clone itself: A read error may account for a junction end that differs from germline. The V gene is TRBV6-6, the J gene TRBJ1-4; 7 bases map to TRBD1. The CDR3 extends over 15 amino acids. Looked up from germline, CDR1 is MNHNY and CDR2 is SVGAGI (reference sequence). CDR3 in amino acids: CASRYSGTENEKLFF. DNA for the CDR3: TGTGCCAGCAGATACTCCGGGACAGAAAATGAAAAACTGTTTTTT.

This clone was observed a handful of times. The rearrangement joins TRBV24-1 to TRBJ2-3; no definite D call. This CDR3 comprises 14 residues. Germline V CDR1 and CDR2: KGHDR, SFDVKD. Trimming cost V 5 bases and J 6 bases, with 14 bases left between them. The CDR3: CATSGGDFADTQYF. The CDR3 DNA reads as TGTGCCACCAGTGGTGGCGACTTTGCGGATACGCAGTATTTT.

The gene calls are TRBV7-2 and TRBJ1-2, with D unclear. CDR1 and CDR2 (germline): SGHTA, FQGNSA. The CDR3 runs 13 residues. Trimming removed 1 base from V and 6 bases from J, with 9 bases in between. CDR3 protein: CASSLGPADGYTF. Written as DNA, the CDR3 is TGTGCCAGCAGCTTAGGCCCTGCGGATGGCTACACCTTC.

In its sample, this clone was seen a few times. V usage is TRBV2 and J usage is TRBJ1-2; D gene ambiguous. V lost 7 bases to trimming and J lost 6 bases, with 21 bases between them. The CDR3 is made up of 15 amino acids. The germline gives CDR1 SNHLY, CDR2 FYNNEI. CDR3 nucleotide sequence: TGTGCCAGCACCCGGACGCCCGGGGTAGTCGATGGCTACACCTTC. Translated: CASTRTPGVVDGYTF.

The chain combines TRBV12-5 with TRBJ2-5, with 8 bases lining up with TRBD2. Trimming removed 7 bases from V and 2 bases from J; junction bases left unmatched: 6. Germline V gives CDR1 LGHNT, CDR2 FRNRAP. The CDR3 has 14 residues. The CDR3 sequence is CASASSGGQETQYF. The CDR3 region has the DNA TGTGCTAGTGCCTCCAGCGGGGGTCAAGAGACCCAGTACTTC.

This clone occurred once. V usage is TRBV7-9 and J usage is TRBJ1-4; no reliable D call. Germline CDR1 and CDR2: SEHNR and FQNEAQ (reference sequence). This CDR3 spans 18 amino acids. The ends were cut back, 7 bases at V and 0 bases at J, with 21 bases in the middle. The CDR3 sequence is CASTFALPRTATNEKLFF. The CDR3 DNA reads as TGTGCCAGCACCTTTGCCCTGCCCCGGACTGCAACTAATGAAAAACTGTTTTTT. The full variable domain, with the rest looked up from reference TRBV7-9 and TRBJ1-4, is DTGVSQNPRHKITKRGQNVTFRCDPISEHNRLYWYRQTLGQGPEFLTYFQNEAQLEKSRLLSDRFSAERPKGSFSTLEIQRTEQGDSAMYLCASTFALPRTATNEKLFFGSGTQLSVL.

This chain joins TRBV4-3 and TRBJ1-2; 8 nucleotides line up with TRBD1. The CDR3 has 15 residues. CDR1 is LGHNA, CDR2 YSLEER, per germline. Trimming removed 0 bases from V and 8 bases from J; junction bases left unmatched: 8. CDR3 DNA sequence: TGCGCCAGCAGCCAAGAAGGGACAGGCCGGCGGGGCTACACCTTC. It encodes CASSQEGTGRRGYTF.

CDR3 protein: CASSLVIGTGSEKLFF. The CDR3 DNA follows: TGTGCCAGCAGTTTGGTTATCGGGACAGGGAGTGAAAAACTGTTTTTT. V gene TRBV27 combines with J gene TRBJ1-4; 9 bases are shared with TRBD1. CDR3 length: 16 amino acids. V was pared by 3 bases and J by 7 bases, with 9 bases of the junction left unmatched. Germline CDR1 MNHEY, CDR2 SMNVEV (reference sequence).

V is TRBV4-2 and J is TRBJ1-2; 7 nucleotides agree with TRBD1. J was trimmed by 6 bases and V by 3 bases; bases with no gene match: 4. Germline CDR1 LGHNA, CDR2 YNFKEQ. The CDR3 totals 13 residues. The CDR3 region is CASSQTGYDGYTF. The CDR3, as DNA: TGTGCCAGCAGCCAGACAGGGTACGATGGCTACACCTTC.

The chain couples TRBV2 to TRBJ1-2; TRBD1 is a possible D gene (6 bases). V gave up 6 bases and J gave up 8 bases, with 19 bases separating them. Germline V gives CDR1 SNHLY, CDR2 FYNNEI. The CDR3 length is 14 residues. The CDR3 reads CASSGGPQGLGYTF. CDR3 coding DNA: TGTGCCAGCAGCGGGGGGCCACAGGGTTTGGGCTACACCTTC.

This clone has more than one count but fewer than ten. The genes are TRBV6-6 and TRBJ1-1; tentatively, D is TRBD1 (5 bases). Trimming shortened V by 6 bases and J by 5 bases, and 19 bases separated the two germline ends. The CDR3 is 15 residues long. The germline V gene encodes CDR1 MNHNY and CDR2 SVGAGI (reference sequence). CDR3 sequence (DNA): TGTGCCAGCAGAGACCCTCTCCAGGGACTTACTGAAGCTTTCTTT. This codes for CASRDPLQGLTEAFF.